Presented here are 17 T cell receptor beta chains from one specimen sequenced in a study of neoadjuvant anti-PD-1 for oral cavity cancer. Data came from immunoSEQ multiplex PCR; TCRdb stores just in-frame clones and leaves some out. The table includes 75,000 to 100,000 clones, under 85% detected once. This material consisted of PBMCs, taken before nivolumab (anti-PD-1) treatment. Receptors originate from a person between 40 and 85 years old with oral cavity squamous cell carcinoma.

The chain combines TRBV14 with TRBJ2-7, with 10 bases that match TRBD2. This CDR3 spans 17 amino acids. The junction had 12 bases not matched to a gene; V was cut back by 1 base and J by 6 bases. Germline CDR1 is SGHDN and CDR2 is FVKESK. The CDR3 is CASSQGRAGGQRAEQYF. CDR3 DNA: TGTGCCAGCAGCCAAGGAAGAGCGGGAGGGCAACGCGCCGAGCAGTACTTC.

V and J are TRBV11-2 and TRBJ2-4, with D perhaps TRBD1 (6 bases). Germline values: CDR1 SGHAT, CDR2 FQNNGV. The V end was cut by 5 bases, the J end by 2 bases, with 16 bases between. There are 16 residues in the CDR3. DNA for the CDR3: TGTGCCAGCAGCCGGACAGAGTCTCCCTCCAAAAACATTCAGTACTTC. Protein sequence: CASSRTESPSKNIQYF.

This clone was detected only a few times. This chain joins TRBV5-1 and TRBJ1-2, with unresolved D. The CDR3 covers 13 residues. Germline V gene lookup returns CDR1 SGHRS and CDR2 YFSETQ. The V end lost 5 bases, the J end lost 8 bases, and 16 bases lay between the germline ends. The CDR3 region is CASSSEPSGGYTF. CDR3 nucleotide sequence: TGCGCCAGCAGTAGTGAGCCGTCTGGAGGCTACACCTTC.

This chain joins TRBV2 and TRBJ2-5; D not resolved. V was shortened by 3 bases and J by 5 bases, with 7 bases between the two germline ends. Germline V gene lookup returns CDR1 SNHLY and CDR2 FYNNEI. The CDR3 has 12 amino acids. CDR3 loop: CASSDVRETQYF. CDR3 nucleotides: TGTGCCAGCAGTGATGTTAGGGAGACCCAGTACTTC.

CDR3 DNA sequence: TGTGCCAGCAGACCCCGACCGGCAGGCGAGACTGAAGCTTTCTTT. Protein sequence: CASRPRPAGETEAFF. This chain joins TRBV6-5 and TRBJ1-1; no clear D gene. The germline V and J ends were trimmed by 6 bases and 5 bases, with 19 bases remaining between them. Germline V CDR1 and CDR2: MNHEY, SVGAGI. This CDR3 contains 15 residues.

This clone was picked up a small number of times. This chain connects TRBV5-1 to TRBJ2-4; the match to TRBD1 covers 7 bases. Trimming removed 1 base from V and 6 bases from J; junction bases left unmatched: 19. The CDR3 totals 19 residues. Germline CDR1 and CDR2: SGHRS and YFSETQ. CDR3: CASSLSSSTLANRGNIQYF. The CDR3 coding sequence is TGCGCCAGCAGCTTGTCTTCATCGACTCTAGCCAACAGGGGAAACATTCAGTACTTC.

The chain is built from TRBV5-1 and TRBJ2-2; tentatively, D is TRBD2 (5 bases). CDR1 and CDR2 from the germline V gene are SGHRS and YFSETQ. Trimming stripped 0 bases from V and 6 bases from J, with 9 bases between. The CDR3 is 14 residues long. The CDR3 DNA reads as TGCGCCAGCAGCTTGGGTAGCGATGCCGGGGAGCTGTTTTTT. Protein product: CASSLGSDAGELFF.

The rearrangement uses TRBV19 and TRBJ1-1, with 8 bases aligning to TRBD1. The CDR3 covers 14 residues. Germline values: CDR1 LNHDA, CDR2 SQIVND (reference sequence). Trimming at V came to 4 bases and at J to 3 bases, leaving 4 bases not matched to a gene. The CDR3 loop is CASSNRDRYTEAFF. The CDR3, as DNA: TGTGCCAGTAGTAACCGGGACAGGTACACTGAAGCTTTCTTT.

The CDR3 DNA reads as TGTGCCAGTACTAGAGGAGGGTCAGGGGCCAACGTCCTGACTTTC. Translating it yields CASTRGGSGANVLTF. This chain joins TRBV19 and TRBJ2-6; tentative D call: TRBD2 (6 bases). CDR3 length equals 15 residues. Germline loops: CDR1 LNHDA, CDR2 SQIVND (reference sequence). Trimming took 7 bases from V and 4 from J, leaving 14 bases between them.

The rearrangement uses TRBV10-3 and TRBJ1-4; 7 nucleotides align to TRBD1. V gave up 3 bases and J gave up 11 bases; unmatched junction bases: 12. Germline V gene lookup returns CDR1 ENHRY and CDR2 SYGVKD. CDR3 length equals 15 residues. The CDR3: CAISDGRQGDGKLFF. CDR3 DNA sequence: TGTGCCATCAGTGATGGTCGTCAGGGGGACGGGAAACTGTTTTTT.

The gene calls are TRBV11-2 and TRBJ1-1; TRBD1 matches at 8 bases. Germline V gives CDR1 SGHAT, CDR2 FQNNGV. The CDR3 has 16 amino acids. With 4 bases clipped from V and 2 bases from J, the junction kept 9 bases outside the gene matches. The CDR3, as DNA: TGTGCCAGCAGCTCCAACCTCAGGGGGCTAAACACTGAAGCTTTCTTT. Its protein is CASSSNLRGLNTEAFF.

This rearrangement joins TRBV7-8 to TRBJ1-1; D is ambiguous. This CDR3 has 17 amino acids. The germline V and J ends were trimmed by 0 bases and 3 bases, with 17 bases remaining between them. Germline V gene data show CDR1 as SGHVS and CDR2 as FQNEAQ. CDR3 region: CASSLAPLGSADTEAFF. In DNA form, the CDR3 reads TGTGCCAGCAGCTTAGCCCCTCTGGGAAGCGCGGACACTGAAGCTTTCTTT.

The gene calls are TRBV19 and TRBJ1-5; D is uncertain. The CDR3 is made up of 12 amino acids. The V end lost 6 bases, the J end lost 3 bases, and 6 bases lay between the germline ends. Germline CDR1 is LNHDA and CDR2 is SQIVND (reference sequence). The CDR3 DNA reads as TGTGCCAGTAGGAGTACCAATCAGCCCCAGCATTTT. It translates to CASRSTNQPQHF.

V and J are TRBV6-6 and TRBJ2-5; D is uncertain. The CDR3 loop spans 11 amino acids. Germline values: CDR1 MNHNY, CDR2 SVGAGI (reference sequence). The V end was cut by 4 bases, the J end by 9 bases, with 9 bases between. CDR3 residues: CASSFGQAQYF. The CDR3 nucleotides read TGTGCCAGCAGTTTTGGGCAGGCCCAGTACTTC.

This chain uses TRBV7-2 with TRBJ2-3; 7 bases map to TRBD2. CDR1 SGHTA and CDR2 FQGNSA come from the germline V gene. J was trimmed by 4 bases and V by 2 bases; bases with no gene match: 9. The CDR3 covers 16 residues. This chain's CDR3 is CASSLKPAGRADTQYF. The DNA of the CDR3 is TGTGCCAGCAGCTTAAAACCAGCGGGAAGGGCAGATACGCAGTATTTT.

This chain joins TRBV11-2 and TRBJ2-1; a weak D match, TRBD2 (6 bases). This CDR3 has 15 residues. Trimming removed 5 bases at V and 5 bases at J, with 16 bases between. Per germline, CDR1 SGHAT and CDR2 FQNNGV. CDR3 bases: TGTGCCAGCAGCCTCCGTCGATGGGGGGACAATGAGCAGTTCTTC. Translating it yields CASSLRRWGDNEQFF.

V is TRBV6-1 and J is TRBJ1-2; D not resolved. Germline loops: CDR1 MNHNS, CDR2 SASEGT. This CDR3 has 13 amino acids. The V end lost 2 bases, the J end lost 8 bases, and 12 bases lay between the germline ends. The chain's CDR3 is CASSESGELGYTF. DNA for the CDR3: TGTGCCAGCAGTGAAAGTGGGGAATTGGGCTACACCTTC.